One sample yielded the 15 T cell receptor beta chains listed below, sequenced in a study of shared clonotypes between healthy human individuals. Here immunoSEQ multiplex PCR was the method, and the copy in TCRdb shows in-frame clones only, minus some. The sample carries 2 million or so clones, over 85% recorded once. The specimen was naive CD4+ T cells sorted from blood. Regarding subset: CD45RA+ positively selected. These receptors were collected from a man in his late teens or twenties in good health.

With regard to this clone: Other nucleotide sequences in the sample specify the same CDR3. This rearrangement joins TRBV7-2 to TRBJ2-7, with a weak D call TRBD2 (5 bases). In germline, CDR1 is SGHTA, CDR2 FQGNSA. V was trimmed by 6 bases and J by 2 bases, leaving 11 bases between them. The CDR3 extends over 13 amino acids. CDR3 sequence reads: CASSLGEPYEQYF. The CDR3 DNA reads TGTGCCAGCAGTCTCGGGGAACCCTACGAGCAGTACTTC.

The chain is built from TRBV28 and TRBJ2-5; D remains unclear. V was clipped by 3 bases and J by 4 bases, with 12 bases between them. CDR3 length: 14 residues. Looked up from germline, CDR1 is MDHEN and CDR2 is SYDVKM. The chain's CDR3 is CASSFPGRAETQYF. The CDR3 nucleotides read TGTGCCAGCAGTTTCCCAGGTCGAGCAGAGACCCAGTACTTC.

J is TRBJ1-2 and V is TRBV30; D call uncertain. Trimming stripped 1 base from V and 7 bases from J, with 13 bases between. In germline, CDR1 is GTSNPN, CDR2 SVGIG (reference sequence). There are 13 residues in the CDR3. Written as DNA, the CDR3 is TGTGCCTGGAGTGCCGGACCCGGGCTTGGCTACACCTTC. Translating gives CAWSAGPGLGYTF.

The V and J genes are TRBV5-6 and TRBJ2-3; either TRBD1 or TRBD2 may fit D (5 bases each). The CDR3 is 14 amino acids. The V gene's germline CDR1 is SGHDT and CDR2 YYEEEE. Trimming removed 4 bases from V and 8 bases from J, with 17 bases in between. Here the CDR3 DNA reads TGTGCCAGCAGCCTCCCCGCCTTGGGGGTTACGCAGTATTTT. Translated, it gives CASSLPALGVTQYF.

The rearrangement joins TRBV7-6 to TRBJ1-2; the D is unclear. Per the germline V gene, CDR1 is SGHVS and CDR2 is FNYEAQ. The CDR3 is 13 residues long. The V end was cut by 5 bases, the J end by 5 bases, with 12 bases between. CDR3 in amino acids: CASSPEGRYGYTF. The CDR3 bases are TGTGCCAGCAGCCCAGAGGGCCGATATGGCTACACCTTC.

The genes are TRBV28 and TRBJ2-2, with TRBD2 identical over 8 bases. From germline, CDR1 is MDHEN and CDR2 SYDVKM. V trimming: 6 bases; J trimming: 6 bases; junction bases outside the gene matches: 12. There are 16 residues in the CDR3. The CDR3 coding sequence is TGTGCCAGCAGCCACCTCGGGGGGGCTGGGCCCGGGGAGCTGTTTTTT. Its translation: CASSHLGGAGPGELFF.

This chain joins TRBV11-2 and TRBJ2-7; no firm D call. The length of the CDR3 is 11 residues. V lost 7 bases and J lost 2, with 6 bases in between. The V gene's germline CDR1 is SGHAT and CDR2 FQNNGV. Written as DNA, the CDR3 is TGTGCCAGCACTCAAGCCTACGAGCAGTACTTC. The encoded protein is CASTQAYEQYF.

This clone was recorded only once. The chain employs TRBV2 and TRBJ2-3; 9 bases are shared with TRBD2. The V and J ends lost 6 bases and 1 base, in that order; junction bases with no gene match: 5. This CDR3 spans 15 amino acids. Germline CDR1 is SNHLY and CDR2 is FYNNEI. The CDR3 loop is CASRASGTRTDTQYF. The CDR3, as DNA: TGTGCCAGCAGGGCTAGCGGGACTCGCACAGATACGCAGTATTTT.

The V call is TRBV27, the J call TRBJ2-5, with TRBD2 matching 7 bases. Trimming at V came to 4 bases and at J to 3 bases, leaving 8 bases not matched to a gene. Germline CDR1 reads MNHEY; CDR2 reads SMNVEV (reference sequence). The CDR3 is made up of 15 amino acids. CDR3 residues: CASSSGGKAEETQYF. CDR3 sequence (DNA): TGTGCCAGCAGTTCGGGGGGAAAGGCAGAAGAGACCCAGTACTTC.

This sequence joins TRBV20-1 and TRBJ1-3; D uncertain. CDR1 DFQATT and CDR2 SNEGSKA come from the germline V gene (reference sequence). The CDR3 is 11 amino acids. The V gene lost 0 bases and the J gene lost 6 bases, with 3 bases spanning the gap. The CDR3 nucleotides read TGCAGTGCTAGAGATTTAAACACCATATATTTT. It codes for CSARDLNTIYF.

The chain couples TRBV6-6 to TRBJ2-7; weak D call: TRBD2 (7 bases). From germline, CDR1 is MNHNY and CDR2 SVGAGI (reference sequence). The CDR3 covers 14 residues. Deletions cut 8 bases from V and 4 bases from J, with 18 bases between. This chain's CDR3 is CASGRVGGGYEQYF. CDR3 DNA: TGTGCCAGCGGGAGGGTTGGAGGGGGATACGAGCAGTACTTC.

The chain employs TRBV30 and TRBJ1-3; D gene uncertain. The length of the CDR3 is 11 residues. V was pared by 5 bases and J by 3 bases, with 5 bases between. Germline V gene lookup returns CDR1 GTSNPN and CDR2 SVGIG (reference sequence). In DNA form, the CDR3 reads TGTGCCTGGGACTTTGGAAACACCATATATTTT. Its translation is CAWDFGNTIYF.

This clone was recorded once. V is TRBV30 and J is TRBJ2-7; D gene ambiguous. V was pared by 3 bases and J by 0 bases, with 18 bases between. This CDR3 is built from 16 residues. Germline V lookup: CDR1 GTSNPN, CDR2 SVGIG (reference sequence). The CDR3 region is CAWSHSRTVDSYEQYF. In nucleotides, the CDR3 is TGTGCCTGGAGCCACTCCCGGACCGTCGACTCCTACGAGCAGTACTTC.

The chain uses TRBV5-1 and TRBJ2-5; maybe TRBD2 (6 bases). This CDR3 is built from 14 residues. Trimming cost V 4 bases and J 4 bases, with 14 bases left between them. Germline V CDR1 and CDR2: SGHRS, YFSETQ. For the CDR3, the DNA is TGCGCCAGCAGCCGGGACTTTGGCGGAGAGACCCAGTACTTC. This sequence encodes CASSRDFGGETQYF.

This clone has just one count. This chain connects TRBV7-9 to TRBJ2-2; D is tentatively TRBD1 or TRBD2 (5 bases each). The CDR3 runs 15 residues. Germline CDR1 reads SEHNR; CDR2 reads FQNEAQ (reference sequence). V was cut by 5 bases and J by 2 bases, with 12 bases left in between. The CDR3 sequence is CASSPSGTNTGELFF. CDR3 DNA sequence: TGTGCCAGCAGCCCCTCCGGGACCAACACCGGGGAGCTGTTTTTT.